The 25 T cell receptor beta chains presented below share a single source sample, sequenced in a study of T cells after yellow fever vaccination. One entry per CDR3 protein, called by TCRdb with MiXCR from the 5' RACE reads. The data contain more than 450,000 distinct CDR3 sequences, just over 20% of them singletons. Sample: PBMCs, taken roughly 23 days after the first yellow fever vaccination. These receptor sequences come from a man younger than 35 who received the YFV17D yellow fever vaccine.

In its sample, this clonotype was seen a few times. The chain couples TRBV30 to TRBJ2-3, with D maybe TRBD1 (6 bases). CDR1 and CDR2 (germline): GTSNPN, SVGIG (reference sequence). The CDR3 spans 12 residues. Deletions cut 5 bases from V and 6 bases from J, with 12 bases between. The CDR3 DNA follows: TGTGCCTGGGCCCCAGGGGCTGATACGCAGTATTTT. Protein sequence: CAWAPGADTQYF. Supplemented by reference TRBV30 and TRBJ2-3, the full variable domain reads SQTIHQWPATLVQPVGSPLSLECTVEGTSNPNLYWYRQAAGRGLQLLFYSVGIGQISSEVPQNLSASRPQDRQFILSSKKLLLSDSGFYLCAWAPGADTQYFGPGTRLTVL.

This clonotype was counted a few times. The V gene is TRBV6-1, the J gene TRBJ1-5; D gene ambiguous. Germline loops: CDR1 MNHNS, CDR2 SASEGT. V lost 6 bases, J lost 7 bases, and 13 bases lay in between. The CDR3 sequence is 13 residues long. The chain's CDR3 is CASRSNSGQPQHF. The CDR3 DNA sequence: TGTGCCAGCAGGTCGAATTCAGGACAGCCCCAGCATTTT.

This chain uses TRBV4-3 with TRBJ2-6; the match to TRBD1 covers 8 bases. V lost 4 bases and J lost 0; bases outside the gene matches: 5. The CDR3 runs to 17 residues. Germline CDR1 and CDR2: LGHNA and YSLEER. Written as DNA, the CDR3 is TGCGCCAGCAGCCCCGACAGGGGAATCTCTGGGGCCAACGTCCTGACTTTC. This encodes CASSPDRGISGANVLTF.

V and J are TRBV6-5 and TRBJ1-2; D unresolved. Trimming stripped 0 bases from V and 9 bases from J, with 20 bases between. CDR3 length: 16 residues. CDR1 is MNHEY and CDR2 is SVGAGI in the germline V gene. CDR3 loop: CASSYSIYRGGKSYTF. The CDR3 DNA sequence: TGTGCCAGCAGTTACTCGATTTATCGGGGTGGCAAGAGCTACACCTTC.

This clonotype was picked up a small number of times. The chain uses TRBV5-1 and TRBJ2-3; possibly TRBD1 or TRBD2 for D (5 bases each). V was clipped by 2 bases and J by 5 bases, with 18 bases between them. This CDR3 spans 16 amino acids. The germline V gene has CDR1 SGHRS and CDR2 YFSETQ. This chain's CDR3 is CASSFPIEQAGDTQYF. The CDR3 coding sequence is TGCGCCAGCAGCTTCCCCATAGAACAGGCGGGAGATACGCAGTATTTT.

The J gene is TRBJ2-1, the V gene TRBV4-1; 8 bases line up with TRBD1. This CDR3 is built from 16 residues. J gave up 2 bases and V 1 base, and 4 bases lay outside the gene matches. Germline assignment: CDR1 MGHRA and CDR2 YSYEKL. As DNA, the CDR3 is TGCGCCAGCAGCCAAGTTCAGGGGGCCCCCTACAATGAGCAGTTCTTC. This encodes CASSQVQGAPYNEQFF.

This clonotype showed up many times. This chain links TRBV14 with TRBJ2-2; 7 nucleotides align to TRBD2. Germline V lookup: CDR1 SGHDN, CDR2 FVKESK. The V segment lost 1 base and the J segment 3 bases; nucleotides outside the gene matches: 5. The CDR3 has 16 residues. CDR3 nucleotide sequence: TGTGCCAGCAGCCAAGCCGGCGGGAGCCACACCGGGGAGCTGTTTTTT. This codes for CASSQAGGSHTGELFF. Using reference TRBV14 and TRBJ2-2 for the parts outside the CDR3, the full variable domain is EAGVTQFPSHSVIEKGQTVTLRCDPISGHDNLYWYRRVMGKEIKFLLHFVKESKQDESGMPNNRFLAERTGGTYSTLKVQPAELEDSGVYFCASSQAGGSHTGELFFGEGSRLTVL.

This clonotype was counted a few times. The chain is built from TRBV11-2 and TRBJ2-2; D could derive from TRBD1 or TRBD2 (5 bases each). The CDR3 contains 16 residues. V lost 4 bases to trimming and J lost 0 bases, with 12 bases between them. The germline V gene encodes CDR1 SGHAT and CDR2 FQNNGV. CDR3 DNA sequence: TGTGCCAGCAGCTCGAGGGGCAGGGCGAACACCGGGGAGCTGTTTTTT. Its translation is CASSSRGRANTGELFF.

This clonotype was found a few times. The CDR3 loop is CASSQDPRDRGSLSYNSPLHF. The CDR3 DNA reads as TGCGCCAGCAGCCAAGATCCCCGGGACAGGGGATCCCTCTCCTATAATTCACCCCTCCACTTT. The chain joins TRBV4-1 to TRBJ1-6, with 10 bases fitting TRBD1. CDR3 length: 21 residues. V shed 0 bases, J shed 0 bases, and the junction held 11 bases outside the gene matches. CDR1 is MGHRA, CDR2 YSYEKL, per germline.

The chain has TRBV20-1 and TRBJ2-7, with 9 bases identical to TRBD2. Germline V CDR1 and CDR2: DFQATT, SNEGSKA (reference sequence). V shed 1 base, J shed 0 bases, and the junction held 7 bases outside the gene matches. This CDR3 comprises 16 residues. The CDR3 here is CSARAYSGGLSYEQYF. CDR3 nucleotide sequence: TGCAGTGCTAGAGCCTACAGCGGGGGGCTCTCCTACGAGCAGTACTTC.

This clonotype occurred a few times. The V and J genes are TRBV7-2 and TRBJ1-3; D might be TRBD1 (6 bases). The germline V gene has CDR1 SGHTA and CDR2 FQGNSA. V was shortened by 8 bases and J by 2 bases, with 16 bases between the two germline ends. The CDR3 extends over 15 amino acids. CDR3 sequence: CASGSQGSAGNTIYF. CDR3 DNA: TGTGCCAGCGGATCCCAGGGGTCCGCTGGAAACACCATATATTTT.

This clonotype occurred a few times. This chain joins TRBV7-2 and TRBJ2-1; D is unresolved. In germline, CDR1 is SGHTA, CDR2 FQGNSA. V lost 1 base and J lost 3, with 13 bases in between. This CDR3 has 16 amino acids. CDR3 nucleotide sequence: TGTGCCAGCAGCTTAGAAAGGGTAGGAATCTACAATGAGCAGTTCTTC. Protein: CASSLERVGIYNEQFF.

This clonotype was recorded at least ten times. V is TRBV4-2 and J is TRBJ2-1; 7 positions agree with TRBD2. Germline V CDR1 and CDR2: LGHNA, YNFKEQ. The CDR3 is 16 amino acids. Unmatched junction bases numbered 5, after V lost 0 bases and J lost 3 bases. The CDR3 here is CASSQDRAGLYNEQFF. CDR3 DNA sequence: TGTGCCAGCAGCCAAGATCGAGCGGGGCTCTACAATGAGCAGTTCTTC.

This clonotype was found a few times. The chain is built from TRBV19 and TRBJ1-2; 10 bases agree with TRBD1. Germline-derived CDR1 and CDR2 are LNHDA and SQIVND (reference sequence). CDR3 length: 14 residues. Germline trimming cut 7 bases from V and 3 bases from J; bases unmatched to any gene: 5. The CDR3 sequence is CASKTGGTYYGYTF. Written as DNA, the CDR3 is TGTGCCAGTAAGACAGGGGGCACCTACTATGGCTACACCTTC.

This clonotype was picked up a small number of times. This chain connects TRBV11-2 to TRBJ2-3; TRBD2 might be the D (7 bases). Germline V gene lookup returns CDR1 SGHAT and CDR2 FQNNGV. V lost 8 bases, J lost 6 bases, and 21 bases lay in between. The CDR3 extends over 15 amino acids. CDR3 sequence reads: CASGPFGGGPDTQYF. CDR3 nucleotide sequence: TGTGCCAGCGGCCCCTTTGGGGGGGGCCCGGATACGCAGTATTTT. The full variable domain, rest sourced from reference TRBV11-2 and TRBJ2-3, is EAGVAQSPRYKIIEKRQSVAFWCNPISGHATLYWYQQILGQGPKLLIQFQNNGVVDDSQLPKDRFSAERLKGVDSTLKIQPAKLEDSAVYLCASGPFGGGPDTQYFGPGTRLTVL.

This clonotype was detected a few times. The chain carries TRBV30 and TRBJ2-1; D may correspond to TRBD1 or TRBD2 (6 bases each). CDR1 is GTSNPN, CDR2 SVGIG, per germline (reference sequence). V dropped 5 bases and J dropped 5 bases, with 13 bases sitting between them. This CDR3 has 13 amino acids. CDR3 in amino acids: CAWGRGGNNEQFF. The CDR3 DNA reads TGTGCCTGGGGGCGAGGGGGGAACAATGAGCAGTTCTTC.

This chain joins TRBV5-1 and TRBJ2-3; 9 nucleotides align to TRBD1. Germline V gives CDR1 SGHRS, CDR2 YFSETQ. V dropped 7 bases and J dropped 6; count of bases not matched to a gene: 9. The CDR3 contains 14 residues. The CDR3 loop reads CASGLQGAGDTQYF. CDR3 in DNA: TGCGCCAGCGGTTTACAGGGGGCTGGGGATACGCAGTATTTT.

The chain employs TRBV9 and TRBJ1-5; the D is unclear. The V end was cut by 2 bases, the J end by 1 base, with 7 bases between. The germline gives CDR1 SGDLS, CDR2 YYNGEE. CDR3 length: 14 residues. This chain's CDR3 is CASSVGASNQPQHF. In DNA form, the CDR3 reads TGTGCCAGCAGCGTCGGAGCGAGCAATCAGCCCCAGCATTTT.

The sample holds many counts of this clonotype. The chain combines TRBV6-5 with TRBJ1-1, with TRBD1 as a possible D gene (5 bases). This CDR3 is 13 amino acids long. Trimming removed 2 bases from V and 4 bases from J, with 8 bases in between. The germline V gene encodes CDR1 MNHEY and CDR2 SVGAGI. As DNA, the CDR3 is TGTGCCAGCAGTTACGGGGGGGGCACTGAAGCTTTCTTT. Protein: CASSYGGGTEAFF.

The CDR3 loop reads CASSMRDWRYRNEQFF. CDR3 bases: TGTGCCAGTAGTATGAGGGACTGGAGGTATCGGAATGAGCAGTTCTTC. This chain uses TRBV19 with TRBJ2-1, with a tentative D call TRBD2 (6 bases). The V gene's germline CDR1 is LNHDA and CDR2 SQIVND (reference sequence). The CDR3 length is 16 residues. Trimming removed 3 bases from V and 7 bases from J, with 19 bases in between.

The rearrangement uses TRBV12-3 or TRBV12-4 and TRBJ2-7; 9 bases fit TRBD1. Trimming took 8 bases from V and 5 from J; bases not matched to a gene: 7. The CDR3 covers 13 residues. The CDR3 bases are TGTGCCAGCGGGGAACAGGGGGCGGACGAGCAGTACTTC. Its translation is CASGEQGADEQYF.

The gene calls are TRBV10-1 and TRBJ2-3; TRBD1 matches 7 bases. The CDR3 length is 14 residues. The J segment lost 2 bases and the V segment lost 6 bases, leaving 5 bases of the junction unmatched. Looked up from germline, CDR1 is WNHNN and CDR2 is SYGVQD (reference sequence). CDR3 DNA: TGCGCCAGCAGAGAGGACAGGTCCACAGATACGCAGTATTTT. This codes for CASREDRSTDTQYF.

The chain joins TRBV27 to TRBJ1-2; 7 bases fit TRBD1. The CDR3 contains 14 residues. V was pared by 4 bases and J by 6 bases, with 8 bases of the junction left unmatched. Germline CDR1 is MNHEY and CDR2 is SMNVEV (reference sequence). The CDR3 is CASSWDRTLNGYTF. CDR3 DNA sequence: TGTGCCAGCAGTTGGGACAGAACTCTCAATGGCTACACCTTC.

This clonotype was detected only a few times. The chain recombines TRBV4-2 with TRBJ2-7; TRBD1 aligns across 11 bases. The CDR3 runs to 15 residues. The V and J ends lost 2 bases and 2 bases, in that order; junction bases with no gene match: 2. Germline V CDR1 and CDR2: LGHNA, YNFKEQ. This chain's CDR3 is CASSQQDRGPYEQYF. In nucleotides, the CDR3 is TGTGCCAGCAGCCAACAGGACAGGGGGCCCTACGAGCAGTACTTC.

This clonotype was seen more than once but under ten times. The chain carries TRBV20-1 and TRBJ1-1; the D gene is possibly TRBD1 (6 bases). CDR3 length equals 13 residues. Germline values: CDR1 DFQATT, CDR2 SNEGSKA (reference sequence). V lost 6 bases to trimming and J lost 3 bases, with 14 bases between them. DNA of the CDR3: TGCAGTGCCAACTCCGGACAGTACACTGAAGCTTTCTTT. It is translated as CSANSGQYTEAFF.